A single sample is the source of the 31 T cell receptor beta chains below, sequenced in a study of Graves' ophthalmopathy and Graves' hyperthyroidism. Using RNA transcripts, the TCR beta CDR3 regions were amplified. In the first round, RT-PCR was carried out with HTBI primers, and a multiplex PCR formed the second round. TCRdb recomputed calls from the multiplex PCR reads with MiXCR, one row per CDR3 protein. The table has 230,000 or so distinct CDR3 sequences, 45% to 55% seen once. The specimen was peripheral blood. These receptors originate from an adult man with Graves' ophthalmopathy.

The rearrangement joins TRBV19 to TRBJ1-5; TRBD1 is a possible D gene (6 bases). V lost 3 bases to trimming and J lost 6 bases, with 9 bases between them. Germline values: CDR1 LNHDA, CDR2 SQIVND (reference sequence). The CDR3 runs to 13 residues. CDR3: CASSMGGLQPQHF. The CDR3, as DNA: TGTGCCAGTAGTATGGGGGGGCTTCAGCCCCAGCATTTT.

This clonotype was picked up a small number of times. This rearrangement joins TRBV20-1 to TRBJ1-2; weak D call: TRBD1 (5 bases). Germline CDR1 reads DFQATT; CDR2 reads SNEGSKA (reference sequence). The CDR3 covers 13 residues. CDR3: CKSRGTRSMGYTF. The CDR3 DNA sequence: TGCAAGAGTCGCGGGACCAGGAGTATGGGGTACACCTTC.

This clonotype was counted only a few times. The chain uses TRBV19 and TRBJ2-7; 7 nucleotides align to TRBD2. CDR1 is LNHDA, CDR2 SQIVND, per germline (reference sequence). This CDR3 is 14 amino acids long. Unmatched junction bases numbered 5, after V lost 3 bases and J lost 3 bases. In DNA, the CDR3 is TGTGCCAGTAGTATGCCGGGCGGGAGCTACGAGCAGTACTTC. Encoded protein: CASSMPGGSYEQYF. The whole variable domain, remainder taken from reference TRBV19 and TRBJ2-7, is DGGITQSPKYLFRKEGQNVTLSCEQNLNHDAMYWYRQDPGQGLRLIYYSQIVNDFQKGDIAEGYSVSREKKESFPLTVTSAQKNPTAFYLCASSMPGGSYEQYFGPGTRLTVT.

On this clonotype: A much larger clone differs from this one at a single base, so this may be a read error. The CDR3 does not end in the conserved phenylalanine or tryptophan, so this is likely a read error. J is TRBJ1-1 and V is TRBV15; D gene uncertain. Germline CDR1 LNHNV, CDR2 YYDKDF (reference sequence). The V end was cut by 4 bases, the J end by 3 bases, with 9 bases between. CDR3 length: 13 amino acids. CDR3 residues: CATSMGWDTEAFL. The CDR3 region has the DNA TGTGCCACCAGCATGGGATGGGACACTGAAGCTTTCCTT.

This clonotype occurred many times. This rearrangement joins TRBV7-9 to TRBJ1-6; tentatively, D is TRBD1 (5 bases). The CDR3 sequence is 16 residues long. Germline CDR1 and CDR2: SEHNR and FQNEAQ (reference sequence). V lost 5 bases to trimming and J lost 7 bases, with 18 bases between them. The CDR3 DNA follows: TGTGCCAGCAGCGTCAGCACGGGGGGGAACAATTCACCCCTCCACTTT. It translates to CASSVSTGGNNSPLHF.

This clonotype was seen repeatedly, ten times or more. The chain links TRBV28 to TRBJ2-2, with a possible D match to TRBD1 (7 bases). CDR1 is MDHEN and CDR2 is SYDVKM in the germline V gene. This CDR3 is 18 amino acids long. V shed 0 bases and J shed 0 bases, with 14 bases lying between them. The CDR3 is CASSLWEGDRANTGELFF. The CDR3 DNA sequence: TGTGCCAGCAGTTTATGGGAGGGGGACAGAGCGAACACCGGGGAGCTGTTTTTT.

This clonotype appeared many times. J is TRBJ2-5 and V is TRBV24-1; 7 bases map to TRBD1. Germline V lookup: CDR1 KGHDR, CDR2 SFDVKD. CDR3 length equals 15 residues. With 5 bases clipped from V and 5 bases from J, the junction kept 10 bases outside the gene matches. The CDR3 DNA reads as TGTGCCACCAGTGTCCTTGACAGGGTGGGGGAGACCCAGTACTTC. Its translation: CATSVLDRVGETQYF.

CDR3 loop: CSVDDRGLDGELFF. CDR3 in DNA: TGCAGCGTTGACGACAGGGGGCTAGACGGGGAGCTGTTTTTT. The rearrangement joins TRBV29-1 to TRBJ2-2; 10 bases are shared with TRBD1. Germline assignment: CDR1 SQVTM and CDR2 ANQGSEA. V shed 3 bases, J shed 7 bases, and the junction held 5 bases outside the gene matches. This CDR3 has 14 residues.

The chain links TRBV2 to TRBJ1-2; the D is unclear. The CDR3 covers 16 residues. With 5 bases removed from V and 7 bases from J, the gap between germline ends came to 23 bases. CDR1 SNHLY and CDR2 FYNNEI come from the germline V gene. This chain's CDR3 is CASSSLRTTAPVGYTF. In DNA, the CDR3 is TGTGCCAGCAGTTCTCTCCGGACCACGGCCCCCGTTGGCTACACCTTC.

The chain uses TRBV11-3 and TRBJ1-5, with D perhaps TRBD1 (6 bases). CDR3 size: 16 residues. Germline V gene sequence: CDR1 SGHNT, CDR2 YENEEA. This CDR3 reads CIRWGGLKVSNQPQHF. In DNA, the CDR3 is TGTATCCGATGGGGGGGGCTGAAGGTGAGCAATCAGCCCCAGCATTTT.

This chain joins TRBV12-3 or TRBV12-4 and TRBJ1-2; 8 positions match TRBD1. This CDR3 contains 17 residues. J was trimmed by 4 bases and V by 3 bases; bases with no gene match: 13. The CDR3 loop is CASSFSVAGQGGYGYTF. DNA of the CDR3: TGTGCCAGCAGTTTCTCCGTTGCAGGACAGGGCGGCTATGGCTACACCTTC.

This clonotype was observed a handful of times. The chain recombines TRBV28 with TRBJ1-4; TRBD1 is a possible D gene (6 bases). The CDR3 contains 12 residues. Germline V CDR1 and CDR2: MDHEN, SYDVKM. V dropped 7 bases and J dropped 8 bases, with 11 bases sitting between them. As DNA, the CDR3 is TGTGCCAGCAAAATCGGGGGCGAAAAACTGTTTTTT. It translates to CASKIGGEKLFF.

The chain couples TRBV20-1 to TRBJ2-7, with a weak D call TRBD2 (5 bases). The CDR3 has 13 amino acids. Trimming stripped 6 bases from V and 2 bases from J, with 14 bases between. Germline V gives CDR1 DFQATT, CDR2 SNEGSKA (reference sequence). As DNA, the CDR3 is TGCAGTGCCCCCCCGGACGGGGCCTACGAGCAGTACTTC. Its protein product is CSAPPDGAYEQYF.

For the CDR3, the DNA is TGTGCCAGCAGCTTGCGGGGGGACAGCTCCTACGAGCAGTACTTC. Its translation is CASSLRGDSSYEQYF. The chain combines TRBV5-8 with TRBJ2-7; D may match TRBD1 or TRBD2 (7 bases each). The CDR3 is 15 residues long. Germline V gene lookup returns CDR1 SGHTS and CDR2 YDEGEE. The V gene lost 1 base and the J gene lost 0 bases, with 11 bases spanning the gap.

This clonotype came up once. V usage is TRBV20-1 and J usage is TRBJ2-6; 16 nucleotides align to TRBD2. Germline V gene sequence: CDR1 DFQATT, CDR2 SNEGSKA (reference sequence). V lost 0 bases and J lost 3; bases outside the gene matches: 8. The length of the CDR3 is 20 residues. CDR3 nucleotides: TGCAGTGCTAGAGACTCGGGACTAGCGGGAGGGAAGGGTGGGGCCAACGTCCTGACTTTC. Its translation: CSARDSGLAGGKGGANVLTF.

Worth noting for this clonotype: A much larger clone differs by one base, so this may be a read error. The chain couples TRBV20-1 to TRBJ2-7, with 7 nucleotides matching TRBD2. There are 15 residues in the CDR3. CDR1 and CDR2 from the germline V gene are DFQATT and SNEGSKA (reference sequence). CDR3 DNA sequence: TGCAGTGCGTCACTAGCGAGCACCTTCTACGTCGAGCAGCACTTC. Its protein is CSASLASTFYVEQHF.

Only a few counts were recorded for this clonotype. This sequence joins TRBV9 and TRBJ2-6; a possible D gene is TRBD1 (5 bases). The germline gives CDR1 SGDLS, CDR2 YYNGEE. CDR3 length equals 15 residues. V was shortened by 3 bases and J by 0 bases, with 7 bases between the two germline ends. The CDR3 here is CASSAQGSGANVLTF. The CDR3 nucleotides read TGTGCCAGCAGCGCCCAGGGCTCTGGGGCCAACGTCCTGACTTTC.

In this sample, this clonotype turned up many times. This chain's CDR3 is CASSDGQGQHF. The CDR3 nucleotides are TGTGCCAGCAGTGACGGACAGGGCCAGCATTTT. V usage is TRBV2 and J usage is TRBJ1-5; TRBD1 matches at 8 bases. The germline V gene encodes CDR1 SNHLY and CDR2 FYNNEI. This CDR3 comprises 11 residues. The J segment lost 12 bases and the V segment lost 3 bases, leaving 1 base of the junction unmatched.

CDR3 sequence reads: CASSYTGDQPQHF. CDR3 in DNA: TGTGCCAGTAGTTACACAGGGGACCAGCCCCAGCATTTT. The rearrangement uses TRBV19 and TRBJ1-5; 7 positions match TRBD1. This CDR3 has 13 residues. The V gene end was trimmed by 5 bases and the J gene end by 7 bases; junction bases not matched to a gene: 5. Per the germline V gene, CDR1 is LNHDA and CDR2 is SQIVND (reference sequence).

This clonotype was seen more than once but under ten times. V and J are TRBV15 and TRBJ1-5, with no clear D. The V and J ends lost 0 bases and 7 bases respectively, with 16 bases between them. Germline V CDR1 and CDR2: LNHNV, YYDKDF (reference sequence). The CDR3 is 16 residues long. The CDR3 loop reads CATSRDFAGLQQPQHF. The CDR3 DNA sequence: TGTGCCACCAGCAGAGATTTTGCAGGACTTCAACAGCCCCAGCATTTT.

The rearrangement uses TRBV29-1 and TRBJ2-2; D is unresolved. Between the trimmed V and J ends, which lost 0 bases and 2 bases, there was a span of 7 bases. The CDR3 runs 14 residues. Per germline, CDR1 SQVTM and CDR2 ANQGSEA. Written as DNA, the CDR3 is TGCAGCGTTGAAGAAGCAGTTAACACCGGGGAGCTGTTTTTT. Its translation is CSVEEAVNTGELFF.

This clonotype was observed a single time. V and J are TRBV7-2 and TRBJ2-5; the D call may be TRBD1 or TRBD2 (5 bases each). The CDR3 is 14 residues long. V gave up 3 bases and J gave up 5 bases, with 13 bases separating them. CDR1 and CDR2 (germline): SGHTA, FQGNSA. CDR3 sequence: CASSFYREGETQYF. The CDR3 DNA sequence: TGTGCCAGCAGCTTTTACCGCGAGGGGGAGACCCAGTACTTC. Based on the CDR3 plus reference TRBV7-2 and TRBJ2-5, the full variable domain is GAGVSQSPSNKVTEKGKDVELRCDPISGHTALYWYRQSLGQGLEFLIYFQGNSAPDKSGLPSDRFSAERTGGSVSTLTIQRTQQEDSAVYLCASSFYREGETQYFGPGTRLLVL.

There are a few counts of this clonotype. The chain carries TRBV5-1 and TRBJ1-1, with D perhaps matching TRBD1 (5 bases). V lost 3 bases and J 1 base, leaving 10 bases between the germline ends. The germline gives CDR1 SGHRS, CDR2 YFSETQ. The CDR3 is made up of 14 amino acids. CDR3 protein: CASSSDTKNTEAFF. CDR3 coding DNA: TGCGCCAGCAGCTCGGACACCAAGAACACTGAAGCTTTCTTT.

This clonotype was picked up a small number of times. The chain uses TRBV6-5 and TRBJ2-5; tentative D call: TRBD1 (5 bases). This CDR3 has 13 amino acids. Trimming shortened V by 3 bases and J by 4 bases, and 9 bases separated the two germline ends. Per the germline V gene, CDR1 is MNHEY and CDR2 is SVGAGI. The CDR3 spells CASSYGRGETQYF. CDR3 nucleotide sequence: TGTGCCAGCAGTTATGGAAGGGGAGAGACCCAGTACTTC.

In its sample, this clonotype was seen a few times. Its ends do not fully match the called genes, so a read error is possible. The chain is built from TRBV2 and TRBJ2-7; weak D call: TRBD1 (5 bases). In germline, CDR1 is SNHLY, CDR2 FYNNEI. The CDR3 consists of 12 residues. The CDR3 DNA is TGTGCCAGCGGTGACAGAAACTACGAGCAGTACTTC. Protein: CASGDRNYEQYF.

The genes are TRBV7-3 and TRBJ1-5, with D perhaps TRBD1 (6 bases). The CDR3 runs 15 residues. CDR1 SGHTA and CDR2 FQGTGA come from the germline V gene. Between the trimmed V and J ends, which lost 2 bases and 3 bases, there was a span of 11 bases. CDR3 nucleotide sequence: TGTGCCAGCAGCTTAGGTTCAGGGGTCAATCAGCCCCAGCATTTT. It yields the protein CASSLGSGVNQPQHF.

The CDR3 DNA is TGTGCCAGCAGTCCACGGGGGGATTATTCACCCCTCCACTTT. Amino acids: CASSPRGDYSPLHF. This chain connects TRBV12-3 or TRBV12-4 to TRBJ1-6, with D perhaps TRBD1 (5 bases). The CDR3 covers 14 residues. Trimming shortened V by 5 bases and J by 8 bases, and 13 bases separated the two germline ends.

This clonotype was recorded a few times. The chain couples TRBV15 to TRBJ1-1, with unresolved D. Per germline, CDR1 LNHNV and CDR2 YYDKDF (reference sequence). V lost 2 bases and J lost 1, with 8 bases in between. This CDR3 region has 14 residues. CDR3 protein: CATSRPDGNTEAFF. DNA for the CDR3: TGTGCCACCAGCAGACCGGACGGGAACACTGAAGCTTTCTTT.

This clonotype was observed a few times. The chain combines TRBV10-3 with TRBJ2-7, with D possibly being TRBD2 (7 bases). V gave up 10 bases and J gave up 2 bases, with 18 bases separating them. CDR3 length equals 14 residues. The V gene's germline CDR1 is ENHRY and CDR2 SYGVKD. The CDR3 is CASSRLRGPYEQYF. Written as DNA, the CDR3 is TGTGCCAGCAGCCGTTTGCGGGGGCCCTACGAGCAGTACTTC.

By sample share, this clonotype is medium-sized. V gene TRBV20-1 combines with J gene TRBJ1-1; a weak D match, TRBD1 (5 bases). This CDR3 contains 13 residues. Trimming took off 5 bases at V and 4 bases at J, with 14 bases between the two ends. Germline values: CDR1 DFQATT, CDR2 SNEGSKA (reference sequence). CDR3 coding DNA: TGCAGTGCTTCACCCAGGGAATCCACTGAAGCTTTCTTT. Its protein product is CSASPRESTEAFF.

This clonotype was seen a handful of times. J is TRBJ2-2 and V is TRBV7-8; D is perhaps TRBD1 or TRBD2 (5 bases each). This CDR3 contains 13 residues. Per the germline V gene, CDR1 is SGHVS and CDR2 is FQNEAQ. The ends were cut back, 5 bases at V and 8 bases at J, with 12 bases in the middle. For the CDR3, the DNA is TGTGCCAGCAGCCCGTCGGGGCTGGGGGAGCTGTTTTTT. Translation: CASSPSGLGELFF. The variable domain in full, completed from reference TRBV7-8 and TRBJ2-2, reads GAGVSQSPRYKVAKRGQDVALRCDPISGHVSLFWYQQALGQGPEFLTYFQNEAQLDKSGLPSDRFFAERPEGSVSTLKIQRTQQEDSAVYLCASSPSGLGELFFGEGSRLTVL.